The present entry profiles one T cell receptor beta chain with its context. This CDR3 is built from 13 residues. V lost 5 bases and J 3 bases, leaving 11 bases between the germline ends. Germline-derived CDR1 and CDR2 are PRHDT and FYEKMQ (reference sequence). Authors' analysis steps: Estimated nucleated cell counts came from reference gene primer amplification. Some clones are missing from TCRdb's copy, which holds only in-frame ones; the method was immunoSEQ multiplex PCR. That table furnishes V, J and clone size, whereas the DNA furnished D and trimming. Of 70,000 to 95,000 clones in the sample, more than 70% were seen once. This specimen comes from a study of blood T cell repertoires in COVID-19. At the level of the study: The United States, Italy and Spain provided the acute and convalescent COVID-19 samples. The cDNA or gDNA used as material had been derived from T cells, B-cell-depleted T cells, or PBMCs.

Followed longitudinally, the Seattle patients had been enrolled during active infection. The sample comprised peripheral blood. This receptor was identified in a man aged 50 to 59 with COVID-19, enrolled during active disease. This sequence joins TRBV13 and TRBJ2-7; weak D call: TRBD1 (6 bases). This CDR3 reads CASSPGQSYEQYF. DNA of the CDR3: TGTGCCAGCAGCCCAGGACAGAGCTACGAGCAGTACTTC.